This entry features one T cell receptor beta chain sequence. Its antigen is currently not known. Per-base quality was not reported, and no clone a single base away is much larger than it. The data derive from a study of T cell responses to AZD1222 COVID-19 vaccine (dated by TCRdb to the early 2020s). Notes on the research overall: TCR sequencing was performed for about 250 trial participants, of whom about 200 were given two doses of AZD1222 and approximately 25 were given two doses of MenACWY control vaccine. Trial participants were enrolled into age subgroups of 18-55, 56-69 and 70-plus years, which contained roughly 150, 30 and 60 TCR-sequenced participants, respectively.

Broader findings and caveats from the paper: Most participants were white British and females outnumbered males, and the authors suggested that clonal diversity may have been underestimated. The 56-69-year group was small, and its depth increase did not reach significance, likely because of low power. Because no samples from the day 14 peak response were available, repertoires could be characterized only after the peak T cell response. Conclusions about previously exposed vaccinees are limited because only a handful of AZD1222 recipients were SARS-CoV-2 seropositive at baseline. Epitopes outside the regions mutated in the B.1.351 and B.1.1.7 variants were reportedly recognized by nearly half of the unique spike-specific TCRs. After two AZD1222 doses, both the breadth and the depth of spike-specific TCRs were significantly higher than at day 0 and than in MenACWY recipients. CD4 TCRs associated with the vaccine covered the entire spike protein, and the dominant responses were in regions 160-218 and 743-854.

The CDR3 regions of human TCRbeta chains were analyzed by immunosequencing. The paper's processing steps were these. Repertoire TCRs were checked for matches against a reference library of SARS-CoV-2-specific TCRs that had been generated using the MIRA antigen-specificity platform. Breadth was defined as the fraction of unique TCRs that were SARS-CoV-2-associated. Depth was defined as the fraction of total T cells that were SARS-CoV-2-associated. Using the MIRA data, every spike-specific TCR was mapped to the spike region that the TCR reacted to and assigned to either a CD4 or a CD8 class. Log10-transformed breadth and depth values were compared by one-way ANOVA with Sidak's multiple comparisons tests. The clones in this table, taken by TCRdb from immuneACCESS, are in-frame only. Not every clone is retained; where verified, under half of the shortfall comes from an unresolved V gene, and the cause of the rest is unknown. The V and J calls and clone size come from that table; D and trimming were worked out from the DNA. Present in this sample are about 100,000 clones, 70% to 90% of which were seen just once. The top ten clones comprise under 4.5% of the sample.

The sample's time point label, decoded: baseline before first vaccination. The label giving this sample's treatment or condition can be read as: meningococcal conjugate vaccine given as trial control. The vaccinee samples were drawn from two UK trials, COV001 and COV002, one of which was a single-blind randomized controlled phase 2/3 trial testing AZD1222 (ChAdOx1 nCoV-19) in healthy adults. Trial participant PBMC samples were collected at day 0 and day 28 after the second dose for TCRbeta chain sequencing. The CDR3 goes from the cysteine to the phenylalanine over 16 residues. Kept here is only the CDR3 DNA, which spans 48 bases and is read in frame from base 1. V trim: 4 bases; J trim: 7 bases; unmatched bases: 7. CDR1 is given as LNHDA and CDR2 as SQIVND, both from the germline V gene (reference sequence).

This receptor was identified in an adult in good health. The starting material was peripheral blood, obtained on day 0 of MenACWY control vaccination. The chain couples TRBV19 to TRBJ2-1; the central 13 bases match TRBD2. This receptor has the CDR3 CASSRSGLAGVNEQFF. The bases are TGTGCCAGTAGTAGGTCCGGACTAGCGGGAGTGAATGAGCAGTTCTTC. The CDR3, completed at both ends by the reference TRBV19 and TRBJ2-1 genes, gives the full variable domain DGGITQSPKYLFRKEGQNVTLSCEQNLNHDAMYWYRQDPGQGLRLIYYSQIVNDFQKGDIAEGYSVSREKKESFPLTVTSAQKNPTAFYLCASSRSGLAGVNEQFFGPGTRLTVL.